A single sample gave rise to the 24 T cell receptor beta chains below, sequenced in a study of beta chain features in type 1 diabetes. The study reverse transcribed the entire isolated RNA, so it sequenced expressed TCRB transcripts. TCRdb keeps only in-frame clones here, not all; method: immunoSEQ multiplex PCR. The sample carries 300,000 to 400,000 clones, approximately 9.9% recorded once. The material sequenced was naive CD4+ T cells from blood. These TCRs come from a woman in her 30s in good health.

The CDR3 sequence: CASSSGLAGSNEQFF. CDR3 nucleotide sequence: TGTGCCAGCAGCTCGGGACTAGCGGGAAGCAATGAGCAGTTCTTC. The genes are TRBV7-2 and TRBJ2-1, with 13 bases lining up with TRBD2. The germline CDR1 and CDR2 sequences are SGHTA and FQGNSA. The J segment lost 6 bases and the V segment lost 4 bases, leaving 3 bases of the junction unmatched. The CDR3 spans 15 residues.

In this sample, this clone turned up a few times. J is TRBJ2-3 and V is TRBV4-3; D is undetermined. This CDR3 comprises 12 residues. V gave up 1 base and J gave up 6 bases, with 5 bases separating them. Germline lookup yields CDR1 LGHNA and CDR2 YSLEER. CDR3 residues: CASSQASDTQYF. As DNA, the CDR3 is TGCGCCAGCAGCCAAGCATCCGATACGCAGTATTTT.

The sample holds a few counts of this clone. For the CDR3, the DNA is TGTGCCAGCAGGAGGGAAAATGAAAAACTGTTTTTT. This translates into CASRRENEKLFF. The chain uses TRBV6-6 and TRBJ1-4; no reliable D call. The V gene lost 6 bases and the J gene lost 5 bases, with 7 bases spanning the gap. The CDR3 runs 12 residues. Germline CDR1 reads MNHNY; CDR2 reads SVGAGI (reference sequence).

There are a few counts of this clone. V usage is TRBV10-3 and J usage is TRBJ2-1; TRBD2 aligns across 7 bases. Unmatched junction bases numbered 5, after V lost 6 bases and J lost 3 bases. This CDR3 is 14 amino acids long. Germline V lookup: CDR1 ENHRY, CDR2 SYGVKD. In DNA form, the CDR3 reads TGTGCCATCAGCATAGGACTAGGCTACAATGAGCAGTTCTTC. Protein: CAISIGLGYNEQFF.

The chain couples TRBV28 to TRBJ2-3; D may be TRBD2 (5 bases). Trimming stripped 3 bases from V and 4 bases from J, with 8 bases between. Germline CDR1 is MDHEN and CDR2 is SYDVKM. CDR3 length equals 13 residues. The CDR3 region has the DNA TGTGCCAGCAGTTTTCTAGCCCCAGATACGCAGTATTTT. Translated, it gives CASSFLAPDTQYF.

This clone has a handful of counts. The chain employs TRBV6-5 and TRBJ2-2; TRBD2 might be the D (5 bases). From germline, CDR1 is MNHEY and CDR2 SVGAGI. V was shortened by 7 bases and J by 0 bases, with 12 bases between the two germline ends. This CDR3 region has 15 residues. CDR3 in amino acids: CASTLMGANTGELFF. CDR3 DNA: TGTGCCAGCACCCTCATGGGAGCGAACACCGGGGAGCTGTTTTTT.

The table lists this clone with a few counts. The gene calls are TRBV28 and TRBJ2-5; 10 bases are a match to TRBD2. This CDR3 has 16 amino acids. The trim removed 7 bases at V and 5 bases at J, leaving 13 bases unmatched. The V gene's germline CDR1 is MDHEN and CDR2 SYDVKM. CDR3 DNA: TGTGCCAGCACCCGCGGCCTAGCGGGAGCCTCGGAGACCCAGTACTTC. Residues: CASTRGLAGASETQYF.

The chain has TRBV15 and TRBJ2-1; 16 bases fit TRBD2. The ends lost 6 bases at V and 4 bases at J; junction bases unmatched: 3. The V gene's germline CDR1 is LNHNV and CDR2 YYDKDF (reference sequence). The CDR3 consists of 16 residues. CDR3 nucleotides: TGTGCCACCAGGGGACTAGCGGGAGGGGAGTACAATGAGCAGTTCTTC. This encodes CATRGLAGGEYNEQFF.

This sequence joins TRBV6-6 and TRBJ2-5, with a weak D call TRBD1 (6 bases). Germline V gene sequence: CDR1 MNHNY, CDR2 SVGAGI (reference sequence). The V end lost 7 bases, the J end lost 3 bases, and 6 bases lay between the germline ends. This CDR3 has 11 amino acids. CDR3 region: CASNREETQYF. CDR3 DNA sequence: TGTGCCAGCAACAGGGAAGAGACCCAGTACTTC.

The chain uses TRBV7-6 and TRBJ1-5; possible D gene TRBD1, 5 bases. The CDR3 consists of 15 residues. CDR1 SGHVS and CDR2 FNYEAQ come from the germline V gene. Trimming pared 2 bases from V and 1 base from J, leaving 9 bases between. The CDR3 spells CASSLLEGSNQPQHF. Written as DNA, the CDR3 is TGTGCCAGCAGCTTACTGGAGGGGAGCAATCAGCCCCAGCATTTT.

The chain is built from TRBV15 and TRBJ1-5; 10 bases map to TRBD1. The CDR3 consists of 16 residues. Germline V gene sequence: CDR1 LNHNV, CDR2 YYDKDF (reference sequence). The junction had 10 bases not matched to a gene; V was cut back by 5 bases and J by 6 bases. CDR3 region: CATSGVFDRGRQPQHF. Written as DNA, the CDR3 is TGTGCCACCAGCGGGGTCTTCGACAGGGGGCGTCAGCCCCAGCATTTT.

The table lists this clone with a few counts. The gene calls are TRBV5-4 and TRBJ2-3, with 9 bases aligning to TRBD2. The CDR3 runs 17 residues. The ends lost 7 bases at V and 4 bases at J; junction bases unmatched: 16. The germline CDR1 and CDR2 sequences are SGHNT and YYREEE (reference sequence). CDR3 coding DNA: TGTGCCAGCGCGGGACCGCTTAGCGGGAGAGAGGCAGATACGCAGTATTTT. Translated: CASAGPLSGREADTQYF. The full variable domain, in which reference TRBV5-4 and TRBJ2-3 provide the parts outside the CDR3, is ETGVTQSPTHLIKTRGQQVTLRCSSQSGHNTVSWYQQALGQGPQFIFQYYREEENGRGNFPPRFSGLQFPNYSSELNVNALELDDSALYLCASAGPLSGREADTQYFGPGTRLTVL.

In this sample, this clone turned up a few times. The gene calls are TRBV30 and TRBJ1-4, with D possibly matching TRBD1 (6 bases). The CDR3 length is 14 residues. Germline CDR1 GTSNPN, CDR2 SVGIG (reference sequence). V lost 4 bases to trimming and J lost 5 bases, with 14 bases between them. CDR3 sequence reads: CAWNHRAINEKLFF. CDR3 sequence (DNA): TGTGCCTGGAATCACAGGGCCATAAATGAAAAACTGTTTTTT.

This clone was seen a handful of times. The chain combines TRBV30 with TRBJ2-2; 11 bases match TRBD1. Trimming at V came to 3 bases and at J to 6 bases, leaving 12 bases not matched to a gene. CDR3 length equals 17 residues. Germline CDR1 is GTSNPN and CDR2 is SVGIG (reference sequence). CDR3 DNA: TGTGCCTGGAGAAGACTGGACAGGGGGCGAGGGTCCGGGGAGCTGTTTTTT. It translates to CAWRRLDRGRGSGELFF.

V and J are TRBV11-3 and TRBJ1-2, with D unclear. Trimming shortened V by 7 bases and J by 4 bases, and 22 bases separated the two germline ends. Germline values: CDR1 SGHNT, CDR2 YENEEA. The CDR3 covers 16 residues. CDR3: CASTISRGCRGYGYTF. CDR3 sequence (DNA): TGTGCCAGCACCATTTCCCGGGGATGTCGGGGCTATGGCTACACCTTC.

This clone was detected a few times. The chain has TRBV11-2 and TRBJ1-2; perhaps TRBD1 as D (6 bases). This CDR3 comprises 15 residues. The V end was cut by 0 bases, the J end by 7 bases, with 15 bases between. Per germline, CDR1 SGHAT and CDR2 FQNNGV. In DNA, the CDR3 is TGTGCCAGCAGCTTAGATCCCGAGACAGGACGTGGCTACACCTTC. Residues: CASSLDPETGRGYTF.

The rearrangement uses TRBV14 and TRBJ2-7; D uncertain. Per germline, CDR1 SGHDN and CDR2 FVKESK. The CDR3 is 15 residues long. V was pared by 2 bases and J by 3 bases, with 14 bases between. CDR3 region: CASSQIGGRLYEQYF. The CDR3 region has the DNA TGTGCCAGCAGCCAAATCGGTGGCAGACTCTACGAGCAGTACTTC.

This rearrangement joins TRBV30 to TRBJ2-3; 10 nucleotides agree with TRBD2. This CDR3 is built from 13 residues. The V and J ends lost 8 bases and 4 bases, in that order; junction bases with no gene match: 6. From germline, CDR1 is GTSNPN and CDR2 SVGIG (reference sequence). The CDR3 DNA reads as TGTGCCCAGAGCGGGAGGGCCGCAGATACGCAGTATTTT. Amino acid sequence: CAQSGRAADTQYF.

V usage is TRBV28 and J usage is TRBJ2-1; no firm D call. With 4 bases removed from V and 9 bases from J, the gap between germline ends came to 7 bases. The CDR3 runs to 11 residues. From germline, CDR1 is MDHEN and CDR2 SYDVKM. CDR3: CASSSPLEQFF. The CDR3 DNA sequence: TGTGCCAGCAGTTCCCCACTTGAGCAGTTCTTC. Filled out from reference TRBV28 and TRBJ2-1, the complete variable domain reads DVKVTQSSRYLVKRTGEKVFLECVQDMDHENMFWYRQDPGLGLRLIYFSYDVKMKEKGDIPEGYSVSREKKERFSLILESASTNQTSMYLCASSSPLEQFFGPGTRLTVL.

The gene calls are TRBV29-1 and TRBJ2-7, with TRBD1 matching over 7 bases. The CDR3 has 13 amino acids. With 5 bases clipped from V and 0 bases from J, the junction kept 4 bases outside the gene matches. CDR1 is SQVTM and CDR2 is ANQGSEA in the germline V gene. The CDR3 DNA is TGCAGCGTTTGGGACAGCAACTCCTACGAGCAGTACTTC. This codes for CSVWDSNSYEQYF.

The V and J genes are TRBV28 and TRBJ2-4; TRBD1 aligns across 7 bases. V lost 2 bases and J lost 2; bases outside the gene matches: 0. The CDR3 contains 14 residues. Germline V gene lookup returns CDR1 MDHEN and CDR2 SYDVKM. The CDR3 sequence is CASSLRGPKNIQYF. DNA for the CDR3: TGTGCCAGCAGTTTAAGGGGGCCCAAAAACATTCAGTACTTC.

This clone was picked up a small number of times. The rearrangement joins TRBV18 to TRBJ2-7; possible D gene TRBD2, 7 bases. CDR1 is KGHSH and CDR2 is LQKENI in the germline V gene. The CDR3 covers 16 residues. Trimming removed 1 base at V and 3 bases at J, with 16 bases between. The CDR3, as DNA: TGTGCCAGCTCACCACGCCGGGACTACAGGGACTACGAGCAGTACTTC. As protein: CASSPRRDYRDYEQYF.

This clone has just a few counts. The chain employs TRBV18 and TRBJ2-7, with TRBD2 as a possible D gene (7 bases). The germline CDR1 and CDR2 sequences are KGHSH and LQKENI. Between the trimmed V and J ends, which lost 0 bases and 6 bases, there was a span of 18 bases. The length of the CDR3 is 16 residues. The CDR3 protein is CASSPPNDGGRGEQYF. CDR3 nucleotides: TGTGCCAGCTCACCACCAAACGACGGGGGGCGCGGCGAGCAGTACTTC.

CDR3 coding DNA: TGTGCCAGCAAGGAACCCAGGGTGTACCATCAGCCCCAGCATTTT. This gives the protein CASKEPRVYHQPQHF. The chain couples TRBV9 to TRBJ1-5, with D perhaps matching TRBD1 (5 bases). Trimming left V 6 bases short and J 5 bases short, with 18 bases between. CDR3 length equals 15 residues. The germline V gene has CDR1 SGDLS and CDR2 YYNGEE.